Sequencing of this T cell receptor beta chain was carried out in a study of PD-1 blockade in classical Hodgkin lymphoma. This CDR3 spans 14 amino acids. The germline V and J ends were trimmed by 5 bases and 0 bases, with 11 bases remaining between them. The V gene's germline CDR1 is SGHRS and CDR2 YFSETQ. The data were produced by immunoSEQ multiplex PCR, yet TCRdb's version contains in-frame clones alone and is incomplete. The data hold under 100,000 clones, with approximately 80% observed a single time. Points on this clone: Its matching antigen is unknown.

Brentuximab vedotin exposure varied among the patients, all of whom had relapsed after autologous stem cell transplantation. Study-wide points: Those patients who began receiving nivolumab less than 1 year after ASCT had lower diversity, and they were excluded. Underlying causes for the observed repertoire differences were not defined, possibly disease activity or prior therapy.

The sequence was collected from a human donor with classical Hodgkin lymphoma. Sample: peripheral blood mononuclear cells (PBMCs), taken at baseline. The chain recombines TRBV5-1 with TRBJ1-1; D is ambiguous. The CDR3 spells CASRLVQLNTEAFF. In DNA form, the CDR3 reads TGCGCCAGCAGGTTAGTACAGTTGAACACTGAAGCTTTCTTT.